This TCR beta chain was profiled in a study of sequential checkpoint blockade in melanoma. The CDR3 runs 16 residues. Germline V gene lookup returns CDR1 MNHEY and CDR2 SMNVEV (reference sequence). After removal of 5 bases from V and 1 base from J, the junction contained 8 bases not matched to a gene. Measured with immunoSEQ multiplex PCR; TCRdb has only the in-frame clones, and not every one. The sample lists about 40,000 clones; more than 80% were seen once. As to treatment: randomized to nivolumab then ipilimumab (arm A) or the reverse (arm B). The chain employs TRBV27 and TRBJ1-5, with 7 bases that match TRBD1. The starting material was CD8+ T cells sorted from blood (inferred from file names), obtained from a patient given nivolumab and ipilimumab in sequence. The receptor comes from a human donor with melanoma. CDR3 sequence: CASSAGTEISNQPQHF. The CDR3, as DNA: TGTGCCAGCAGTGCGGGGACAGAAATAAGCAATCAGCCCCAGCATTTT.